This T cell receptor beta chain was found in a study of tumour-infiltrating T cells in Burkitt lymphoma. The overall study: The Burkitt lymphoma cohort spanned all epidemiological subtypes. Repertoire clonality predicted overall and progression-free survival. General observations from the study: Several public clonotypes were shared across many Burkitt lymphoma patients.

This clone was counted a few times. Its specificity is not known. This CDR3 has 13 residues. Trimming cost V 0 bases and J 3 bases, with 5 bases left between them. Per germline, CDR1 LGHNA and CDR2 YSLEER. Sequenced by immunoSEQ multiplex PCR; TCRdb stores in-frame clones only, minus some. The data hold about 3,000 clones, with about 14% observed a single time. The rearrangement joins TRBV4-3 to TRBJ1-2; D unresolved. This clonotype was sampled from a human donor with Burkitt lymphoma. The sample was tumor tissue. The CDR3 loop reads CASSQETHYGYTF. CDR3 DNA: TGCGCCAGCAGCCAAGAGACACACTATGGCTACACCTTC.